Below are 19 T cell receptor beta chains sequenced from a single sample in a study of blood T cell repertoires in COVID-19. TCRdb keeps only in-frame clones here, not all; method: immunoSEQ multiplex PCR. In the table there are about 180,000 clones, roughly 87% of which are singletons. Sequences were obtained from peripheral blood. These receptors originate from a young man who had recovered from COVID-19.

V gene TRBV6-6 combines with J gene TRBJ1-2; 11 bases fit TRBD1. CDR3 length equals 17 residues. Germline V CDR1 and CDR2: MNHNY, SVGAGI (reference sequence). With 5 bases clipped from V and 0 bases from J, the junction kept 8 bases outside the gene matches. The CDR3 DNA is TGTGCCAGCAGTCGCTTTGGGACAGGGGGTTCTAACTATGGCTACACCTTC. Translating it yields CASSRFGTGGSNYGYTF.

The V gene is TRBV7-9, the J gene TRBJ2-1; 8 bases line up with TRBD2. With 1 base clipped from V and 9 bases from J, the junction kept 11 bases outside the gene matches. Germline V gives CDR1 SEHNR, CDR2 FQNEAQ (reference sequence). This CDR3 spans 16 amino acids. The CDR3 spells CASSLGEGSGKGEQFF. Written as DNA, the CDR3 is TGTGCCAGCAGCTTAGGAGAGGGTAGCGGGAAGGGTGAGCAGTTCTTC. Full variable domain (missing parts from reference TRBV7-9 and TRBJ2-1): DTGVSQNPRHKITKRGQNVTFRCDPISEHNRLYWYRQTLGQGPEFLTYFQNEAQLEKSRLLSDRFSAERPKGSFSTLEIQRTEQGDSAMYLCASSLGEGSGKGEQFFGPGTRLTVL.

This chain connects TRBV6-5 to TRBJ2-7, with TRBD2 identical over 8 bases. This CDR3 is 14 amino acids long. Germline values: CDR1 MNHEY, CDR2 SVGAGI. V shed 0 bases and J 7 bases; nucleotides not matched to a gene: 5. CDR3 DNA: TGTGCCAGCAGTTACTCCGGGAGGGCCAAAGAGCAGTACTTC. Protein: CASSYSGRAKEQYF.

The V call is TRBV27, the J call TRBJ2-1; TRBD2 aligns across 13 bases. Trimming took 7 bases from V and 3 from J; bases not matched to a gene: 21. Germline V lookup: CDR1 MNHEY, CDR2 SMNVEV (reference sequence). CDR3 length: 21 residues. This chain's CDR3 is CASKLRPIRTSGSYGYNEQFF. The CDR3 DNA follows: TGTGCCAGCAAATTAAGACCCATTAGGACTAGCGGGAGTTACGGCTACAATGAGCAGTTCTTC.

In its sample, this clone was seen a few times. This chain links TRBV19 with TRBJ1-6; D is possibly TRBD1 (6 bases). The CDR3 contains 14 residues. Germline V lookup: CDR1 LNHDA, CDR2 SQIVND (reference sequence). Trimming left V 6 bases short and J 9 bases short, with 15 bases between. The CDR3 protein is CASSTDRTFSPLHF. The CDR3 coding sequence is TGTGCCAGTAGCACCGACAGGACCTTTTCACCCCTCCACTTT.

The rearrangement links TRBV27 to TRBJ2-1; 7 nucleotides match TRBD2. From germline, CDR1 is MNHEY and CDR2 SMNVEV (reference sequence). J gave up 8 bases and V 3 bases, and 7 bases lay outside the gene matches. The CDR3 has 14 amino acids. The CDR3 loop is CASSLLAAQHEQFF. The CDR3 coding sequence is TGTGCCAGCAGTTTGCTAGCGGCCCAACATGAGCAGTTCTTC.

The chain couples TRBV24-1 to TRBJ2-1, with 7 bases identical to TRBD1. CDR1 KGHDR and CDR2 SFDVKD come from the germline V gene. CDR3 length: 16 residues. The J segment lost 2 bases and the V segment lost 4 bases, leaving 7 bases of the junction unmatched. CDR3 region: CATSEPGQSPYNEQFF. The CDR3 DNA follows: TGTGCCACCAGTGAGCCGGGACAGTCCCCCTACAATGAGCAGTTCTTC.

The chain employs TRBV7-2 and TRBJ2-6; no reliable D call. The CDR3 spans 15 residues. V gave up 0 bases and J gave up 3 bases, with 6 bases separating them. The germline gives CDR1 SGHTA, CDR2 FQGNSA. The CDR3 DNA follows: TGTGCCAGCAGCTTAGCCCGGAGTGGGGCCAACGTCCTGACTTTC. This translates into CASSLARSGANVLTF.

CDR3 residues: CATLVPTGELFF. The CDR3 DNA sequence: TGTGCCACCCTAGTTCCAACCGGGGAGCTGTTTTTT. This chain links TRBV27 with TRBJ2-2; no clear D. The V end lost 10 bases, the J end lost 5 bases, and 11 bases lay between the germline ends. This CDR3 is built from 12 residues. Germline CDR1 MNHEY, CDR2 SMNVEV (reference sequence).

The genes are TRBV9 and TRBJ1-1; TRBD1 matches 7 bases. The length of the CDR3 is 15 residues. Germline CDR1 SGDLS, CDR2 YYNGEE. V was pared by 4 bases and J by 4 bases, with 10 bases of the junction left unmatched. The DNA of the CDR3 is TGTGCCAGCAGCCCACGACAGGGTTCGGGCACTGAAGCTTTCTTT. It codes for CASSPRQGSGTEAFF.

This chain connects TRBV29-1 to TRBJ1-3; the match to TRBD1 covers 8 bases. Germline V gene data show CDR1 as SQVTM and CDR2 as ANQGSEA. With V trimmed by 6 bases and J by 2 bases, 6 bases remained unmatched. The CDR3 runs to 14 residues. CDR3 coding DNA: TGCAGCGTATTGGGACAGGCCCCTGGAAACACCATATATTTT. It is translated as CSVLGQAPGNTIYF.

The rearrangement links TRBV2 to TRBJ1-6; 8 nucleotides line up with TRBD1. The length of the CDR3 is 14 residues. Germline trimming cut 8 bases from V and 7 bases from J; bases unmatched to any gene: 7. The V gene's germline CDR1 is SNHLY and CDR2 FYNNEI. Written as DNA, the CDR3 is TGTGCCAGCGGGAGGACAGGGATGAATTCACCCCTCCACTTT. It encodes CASGRTGMNSPLHF.

This sequence joins TRBV20-1 and TRBJ2-7; D gene ambiguous. Germline V gene sequence: CDR1 DFQATT, CDR2 SNEGSKA (reference sequence). This CDR3 is built from 13 residues. V was pared by 3 bases and J by 3 bases, with 12 bases between. The CDR3 DNA reads TGCAGTGCTAGTCCCCTGACTCTCTACGAGCAGTACTTC. Its protein is CSASPLTLYEQYF.

The chain couples TRBV27 to TRBJ2-1, with 7 bases aligning to TRBD1. V dropped 2 bases and J dropped 8; count of bases not matched to a gene: 9. The CDR3 has 15 residues. The germline V gene has CDR1 MNHEY and CDR2 SMNVEV (reference sequence). CDR3 loop: CASSLQRGQGDEQFF. The CDR3, as DNA: TGTGCCAGCAGTTTACAAAGGGGGCAGGGTGATGAGCAGTTCTTC.

V gene TRBV27 combines with J gene TRBJ2-3, with TRBD2 matching over 8 bases. The J segment lost 2 bases and the V segment lost 0 bases, leaving 4 bases of the junction unmatched. Germline CDR1 reads MNHEY; CDR2 reads SMNVEV (reference sequence). The CDR3 runs 16 residues. CDR3 in amino acids: CASSLSQREITDTQYF. In DNA form, the CDR3 reads TGTGCCAGCAGTTTATCTCAGCGGGAGATCACAGATACGCAGTATTTT.

This clone was recorded only once. The chain combines TRBV4-2 with TRBJ1-4; TRBD1 matches at 8 bases. CDR3 size: 15 residues. The J segment lost 4 bases and the V segment lost 0 bases, leaving 1 base of the junction unmatched. CDR1 and CDR2 from the germline V gene are LGHNA and YNFKEQ. CDR3 sequence reads: CASSQDGQGNEKLFF. The CDR3 nucleotides read TGTGCCAGCAGCCAAGATGGACAGGGTAATGAAAAACTGTTTTTT.

The chain is built from TRBV6-5 and TRBJ1-1; weak D call: TRBD1 (5 bases). This CDR3 is 14 amino acids long. With 7 bases removed from V and 8 bases from J, the gap between germline ends came to 20 bases. Germline CDR1 is MNHEY and CDR2 is SVGAGI. The CDR3 region is CASTIPGRAGEAFF. The CDR3 nucleotides read TGTGCCAGCACCATACCGGGCAGGGCTGGAGAAGCTTTCTTT.

The gene calls are TRBV18 and TRBJ2-1; 14 positions match TRBD2. This CDR3 spans 16 amino acids. The germline V gene encodes CDR1 KGHSH and CDR2 LQKENI. The J segment lost 6 bases and the V segment lost 3 bases, leaving 4 bases of the junction unmatched. The CDR3: CASSPTGLAGANEQFF. In nucleotides, the CDR3 is TGTGCCAGCTCACCTACGGGACTAGCGGGAGCCAATGAGCAGTTCTTC.

The chain couples TRBV30 to TRBJ2-1; tentatively, D is TRBD2 (5 bases). Deletions cut 6 bases from V and 8 bases from J, with 8 bases between. Germline CDR1 is GTSNPN and CDR2 is SVGIG (reference sequence). This CDR3 region has 10 residues. CDR3 loop: CACKRDEQFF. DNA for the CDR3: TGTGCCTGCAAGAGGGATGAGCAGTTCTTC.